Below, 25 T cell receptor beta chains from the same sample are listed, as sequenced in a study of T cells in Graves' hyperthyroidism and ophthalmopathy. The TCR beta CDR3 regions underwent amplification using RNA transcripts as the source. Initially, a first-round RT-PCR of the TCR CDR3 employed the HTBI primer set. TCRdb redid the calling of the multiplex PCR reads with MiXCR, one entry per CDR3 protein. Of under 450,000 distinct CDR3 sequences in the sample, around 14% were seen once. Sequenced sample: blood. The source is a woman under 30 with Graves' hyperthyroidism.

This clonotype was found many times. The chain is built from TRBV7-9 and TRBJ2-3, with TRBD2 identical over 10 bases. V shed 3 bases, J shed 4 bases, and the junction held 4 bases outside the gene matches. CDR3 length equals 15 residues. The V gene's germline CDR1 is SEHNR and CDR2 FQNEAQ (reference sequence). The CDR3 protein is CASSFASGGSDTQYF. The CDR3 nucleotides are TGTGCCAGCAGCTTTGCTAGCGGGGGATCAGATACGCAGTATTTT.

The table lists this clonotype with many counts. This chain joins TRBV6-1 and TRBJ1-2; 8 bases match TRBD1. V lost 9 bases to trimming and J lost 2 bases; unmatched junction nucleotides: 8. The CDR3 loop spans 14 amino acids. Germline CDR1 reads MNHNS; CDR2 reads SASEGT. The CDR3 loop reads CASRGSGGNYGYTF. The CDR3 region has the DNA TGTGCCAGTCGGGGCTCAGGGGGCAACTATGGCTACACCTTC.

This clonotype was seen ten or more times. The chain recombines TRBV12-3 or TRBV12-4 with TRBJ2-2; TRBD2 matches at 12 bases. The CDR3 extends over 16 amino acids. V lost 6 bases, J lost 1 base, and 3 bases stayed unmatched. In DNA form, the CDR3 reads TGTGCCAGCAGCCGACTAGCGGGAGAGAACACCGGGGAGCTGTTTTTT. It yields the protein CASSRLAGENTGELFF.

This clonotype was observed a handful of times. For the CDR3, the DNA is TGTGCCACCAGTGAGGCGAGGCGGGTCGAGCAGTTCTTC. Amino acid sequence: CATSEARRVEQFF. This chain connects TRBV24-1 to TRBJ2-1; TRBD2 is a possible D gene (5 bases). This CDR3 has 13 amino acids. Germline values: CDR1 KGHDR, CDR2 SFDVKD. V shed 4 bases and J shed 10 bases, with 13 bases lying between them.

J is TRBJ1-6 and V is TRBV6-1, with a weak D call TRBD1 (6 bases). Trimming took 5 bases from V and 1 from J, leaving 12 bases between them. This CDR3 is 16 amino acids long. The V gene's germline CDR1 is MNHNS and CDR2 SASEGT. The CDR3, as DNA: TGTGCCAGCAGTCTCACAGGGCGTTCCTATAATTCACCCCTCCACTTT. Amino acid sequence: CASSLTGRSYNSPLHF.

This clonotype turned up a few times. The chain has TRBV5-8 and TRBJ2-7, with TRBD1 matching over 10 bases. CDR3 size: 15 residues. V trimming: 3 bases; J trimming: 4 bases; junction bases outside the gene matches: 7. Germline V gene sequence: CDR1 SGHTS, CDR2 YDEGEE. CDR3 coding DNA: TGTGCCAGCAGCTCACCGGGACAGGGGTTATACGAGCAGTACTTC. Translated: CASSSPGQGLYEQYF.

V gene TRBV6-1 combines with J gene TRBJ2-4; TRBD2 matches 7 bases. CDR3 length: 13 residues. J gave up 7 bases and V 7 bases, and 7 bases lay outside the gene matches. Germline V gene sequence: CDR1 MNHNS, CDR2 SASEGT. The CDR3 sequence is CASIPGTNNIQYF. CDR3 bases: TGTGCCAGCATTCCCGGGACTAACAACATTCAGTACTTC.

This clonotype was counted at least ten times. The rearrangement links TRBV2 to TRBJ2-5; D is uncertain. CDR1 is SNHLY and CDR2 is FYNNEI in the germline V gene. With 4 bases removed from V and 12 bases from J, the gap between germline ends came to 15 bases. The CDR3 covers 12 residues. CDR3: CASSVNPESEYF. DNA of the CDR3: TGTGCCAGCAGTGTCAATCCTGAGTCCGAGTACTTC. The variable domain in full, with the rest retrieved from reference TRBV2 and TRBJ2-5, is EPEVTQTPSHQVTQMGQEVILRCVPISNHLYFYWYRQILGQKVEFLVSFYNNEISEKSEIFDDQFSVERPDGSNFTLKIRSTKLEDSAMYFCASSVNPESEYFGPGTRLLVL.

This clonotype has more than one count but fewer than ten. The chain uses TRBV29-1 and TRBJ1-1, with no clear D. Per the germline V gene, CDR1 is SQVTM and CDR2 is ANQGSEA. The CDR3 contains 12 residues. V gave up 6 bases and J gave up 0 bases, with 8 bases separating them. The CDR3 DNA is TGCAGCGTAGAACGAATGAACACTGAAGCTTTCTTT. Its protein product is CSVERMNTEAFF.

The chain combines TRBV6-2 or TRBV6-3 with TRBJ1-2; a possible D gene is TRBD1 (5 bases). Germline V gene sequence: CDR1 MNHEY, CDR2 SVGEGT. This CDR3 spans 12 amino acids. V was pared by 6 bases and J by 7 bases, with 12 bases between. The CDR3 is CASRRDGFGYTF. DNA for the CDR3: TGTGCCAGCAGACGGGACGGGTTTGGCTACACCTTC.

This clonotype was counted only a few times. This chain links TRBV24-1 with TRBJ2-1, with 10 bases identical to TRBD2. V was pared by 4 bases and J by 8 bases, with 13 bases of the junction left unmatched. Germline CDR1 is KGHDR and CDR2 is SFDVKD. The CDR3 spans 17 residues. The DNA for the CDR3 is TGTGCCACCAGTGAGTCCTTCGTAGCGGGGGGCTGGGATGAGCAGTTCTTC. Its translation is CATSESFVAGGWDEQFF.

This clonotype was counted at least ten times. The chain uses TRBV11-2 and TRBJ2-7, with D possibly being TRBD1 (5 bases). V lost 2 bases and J 2 bases, leaving 16 bases between the germline ends. Germline CDR1 SGHAT, CDR2 FQNNGV. The CDR3 contains 16 residues. CDR3 residues: CASSLFWGRETYEQYF. The CDR3 bases are TGTGCCAGCAGCTTATTTTGGGGCAGAGAAACCTACGAGCAGTACTTC.

This clonotype was counted between two and nine times. The V gene is TRBV7-2, the J gene TRBJ2-7; D call uncertain. The germline gives CDR1 SGHTA, CDR2 FQGNSA. The CDR3 has 15 amino acids. V was cut by 2 bases and J by 0 bases, with 11 bases left in between. The DNA for the CDR3 is TGTGCCAGCAGCTTATTTCTCCACAGCTCCTACGAGCAGTACTTC. Translation: CASSLFLHSSYEQYF. The full variable domain, in which reference TRBV7-2 and TRBJ2-7 provide the parts outside the CDR3, is GAGVSQSPSNKVTEKGKDVELRCDPISGHTALYWYRQSLGQGLEFLIYFQGNSAPDKSGLPSDRFSAERTGGSVSTLTIQRTQQEDSAVYLCASSLFLHSSYEQYFGPGTRLTVT.

The genes are TRBV10-3 and TRBJ2-7, with 7 nucleotides matching TRBD1. The CDR3 runs to 14 residues. The V gene end was trimmed by 8 bases and the J gene end by 6 bases; junction bases not matched to a gene: 13. Germline loops: CDR1 ENHRY, CDR2 SYGVKD. This CDR3 is CAIHDRESSGEQYF. In nucleotides, the CDR3 is TGTGCCATCCACGACAGGGAATCTTCGGGCGAGCAGTACTTC.

This clonotype has a handful of counts. The rearrangement joins TRBV5-6 to TRBJ1-1; TRBD1 is a possible D gene (5 bases). CDR3 size: 15 residues. V lost 0 bases to trimming and J lost 5 bases, with 14 bases between them. Germline CDR1 is SGHDT and CDR2 is YYEEEE. The CDR3 protein is CASSLGSGVGTEAFF. The CDR3 DNA reads TGTGCCAGCAGCTTGGGTTCGGGGGTCGGGACTGAAGCTTTCTTT.

This clonotype was counted only a few times. The chain has TRBV7-3 and TRBJ2-3, with TRBD2 matching 7 bases. CDR1 SGHTA and CDR2 FQGTGA come from the germline V gene. V lost 5 bases, J lost 6 bases, and 14 bases stayed unmatched. CDR3 length: 16 residues. The CDR3 is CASSPHLIGAGDTQYF. The CDR3 DNA sequence: TGTGCCAGCAGCCCCCACTTGATTGGAGCGGGGGATACGCAGTATTTT.

This clonotype was detected many times. The chain employs TRBV10-3 and TRBJ1-5; 7 bases fit TRBD1. The V gene end was trimmed by 2 bases and the J gene end by 7 bases; junction bases not matched to a gene: 2. The CDR3 has 13 residues. Germline assignment: CDR1 ENHRY and CDR2 SYGVKD. The CDR3 bases are TGTGCCATCAGTGAGGACAGGGTCCAGCCCCAGCATTTT. It specifies CAISEDRVQPQHF.

The chain has TRBV9 and TRBJ1-4; D uncertain. The germline CDR1 and CDR2 sequences are SGDLS and YYNGEE. This CDR3 region has 13 residues. Trimming stripped 0 bases from V and 5 bases from J, with 5 bases between. CDR3 sequence reads: CASSVGRNEKLFF. Written as DNA, the CDR3 is TGTGCCAGCAGCGTAGGACGGAATGAAAAACTGTTTTTT.

The chain uses TRBV19 and TRBJ1-3, with 9 bases matching TRBD1. The germline gives CDR1 LNHDA, CDR2 SQIVND (reference sequence). The CDR3 covers 15 residues. Trimming took 6 bases from V and 5 from J; bases not matched to a gene: 8. CDR3 in DNA: TGTGCCAGTAGCCCGGGACAGGGCCCGCGAAACACCATATATTTT. Translated, it gives CASSPGQGPRNTIYF.

This clonotype was observed at least ten times. V gene TRBV5-1 combines with J gene TRBJ2-7; 8 bases are a match to TRBD1. Germline assignment: CDR1 SGHRS and CDR2 YFSETQ. J lost 4 bases, V lost 3 bases, and 9 bases had no gene match. The CDR3 spans 15 residues. CDR3 DNA sequence: TGCGCCAGCAGCTGGCCCGGACAGGGAGGATACGAGCAGTACTTC. It translates to CASSWPGQGGYEQYF.

This clonotype occurred many times. The J gene is TRBJ2-7, the V gene TRBV18, with a tentative D call TRBD2 (5 bases). The ends were cut back, 4 bases at V and 7 bases at J, with 8 bases in the middle. Germline V gives CDR1 KGHSH, CDR2 LQKENI. This CDR3 comprises 11 residues. The CDR3 DNA is TGTGCCAGCTCACTCCCGGGGGAGCAGTACTTC. Its translation: CASSLPGEQYF.

This clonotype was seen a handful of times. V usage is TRBV5-1 and J usage is TRBJ2-5; tentatively, D is TRBD1 or TRBD2 (6 bases each). The CDR3 is 16 residues long. The germline V gene has CDR1 SGHRS and CDR2 YFSETQ. The V and J ends lost 5 bases and 2 bases respectively, with 19 bases between them. CDR3 DNA: TGCGCCAGCAGGGGGGCGAAGGGAGGACCACAAGAGACCCAGTACTTC. This codes for CASRGAKGGPQETQYF.

This clonotype has ten or more counts. V usage is TRBV12-3 or TRBV12-4 and J usage is TRBJ2-1, with 11 bases aligning to TRBD2. J was trimmed by 3 bases and V by 7 bases; bases with no gene match: 5. The CDR3 sequence is 15 residues long. The CDR3: CASNSGTSGYNEQFF. For the CDR3, the DNA is TGTGCCAGCAATTCCGGGACTAGCGGCTACAATGAGCAGTTCTTC.

This rearrangement joins TRBV20-1 to TRBJ1-5; 8 bases line up with TRBD1. The germline V gene encodes CDR1 DFQATT and CDR2 SNEGSKA (reference sequence). This CDR3 has 13 residues. J gave up 6 bases and V 5 bases, and 6 bases lay outside the gene matches. CDR3 sequence: CSAETGVTQPQHF. In DNA form, the CDR3 reads TGCAGTGCTGAGACAGGGGTTACTCAGCCCCAGCATTTT.

In its sample, this clonotype was seen many times. This rearrangement joins TRBV3-1 to TRBJ2-5, with D possibly called TRBD1 or TRBD2 (5 bases each). CDR3 size: 14 residues. V was pared by 1 base and J by 5 bases, with 11 bases between. Germline V gene data show CDR1 as LGHDT and CDR2 as YNNKEL (reference sequence). The CDR3, as DNA: TGTGCCAGCAGCCAAGTAGGGACGCCGGAGACCCAGTACTTC. The encoded protein is CASSQVGTPETQYF.